These 17 T cell receptor beta chains came from one sample sequenced in a study of Graves' ophthalmopathy and Graves' hyperthyroidism. RNA transcripts served as template for amplifying TCR beta CDR3 sequences. HTBI primers primed a first-round RT-PCR, and a second-round multiplex PCR followed. TCRdb fed the multiplex PCR reads into MiXCR, producing one record per CDR3 protein. The data contain fewer than 250,000 distinct CDR3 sequences, over 25% of them singletons. The sequencing input was peripheral blood. The receptors shown here come from a man aged 45-65 years with Graves' ophthalmopathy.

This clonotype was recorded many times. This chain connects TRBV28 to TRBJ1-5; 7 nucleotides line up with TRBD1. The ends lost 2 bases at V and 1 base at J; junction bases unmatched: 2. Germline loops: CDR1 MDHEN, CDR2 SYDVKM. CDR3 length: 15 amino acids. The CDR3 DNA is TGTGCCAGCAGTTTAAGACAGGGAAGCAATCAGCCCCAGCATTTT. This codes for CASSLRQGSNQPQHF.

This clonotype was counted ten times or more. J is TRBJ1-1 and V is TRBV10-3, with D perhaps matching TRBD1 (5 bases). The CDR3 is made up of 15 amino acids. The ends were cut back, 10 bases at V and 1 base at J, with 19 bases in the middle. The germline V gene has CDR1 ENHRY and CDR2 SYGVKD. The CDR3 region is CATGNDRTWNTEAFF. In DNA, the CDR3 is TGTGCCACGGGTAACGACAGAACGTGGAACACTGAAGCTTTCTTT.

In this sample, this clonotype turned up many times. The rearrangement uses TRBV18 and TRBJ1-2, with 7 bases fitting TRBD1. J lost 7 bases, V lost 4 bases, and 3 bases had no gene match. The germline V gene encodes CDR1 KGHSH and CDR2 LQKENI. This CDR3 is built from 12 residues. The CDR3 region has the DNA TGTGCCAGCTCACGAGACAGGGCTGGCTACACCTTC. Translation gives CASSRDRAGYTF.

This chain connects TRBV12-5 to TRBJ2-7; 12 bases map to TRBD1. CDR1 is LGHNT and CDR2 is FRNRAP in the germline V gene. The CDR3 is made up of 16 amino acids. J was trimmed by 6 bases and V by 0 bases; bases with no gene match: 6. CDR3: CASGLVVGTGGFEQYF. CDR3 coding DNA: TGTGCTAGTGGTTTGGTAGTTGGGACAGGGGGCTTCGAGCAGTACTTC.

This clonotype has at least ten counts. V is TRBV19 and J is TRBJ1-5, with D unresolved. With 0 bases removed from V and 0 bases from J, the gap between germline ends came to 9 bases. The CDR3 contains 16 residues. CDR1 LNHDA and CDR2 SQIVND come from the germline V gene (reference sequence). The DNA for the CDR3 is TGTGCCAGTAGTATAGATGGACGCCATAGCAATCAGCCCCAGCATTTT. This sequence encodes CASSIDGRHSNQPQHF.

This clonotype was counted ten times or more. This chain links TRBV28 with TRBJ1-5; no clear D. Per germline, CDR1 MDHEN and CDR2 SYDVKM. There are 14 residues in the CDR3. Trimming stripped 2 bases from V and 4 bases from J, with 9 bases between. CDR3 loop: CASSLRQSNQPQHF. In DNA form, the CDR3 reads TGTGCCAGCAGTTTAAGGCAGTCAAATCAGCCCCAGCATTTT. Looking up the rest from reference TRBV28 and TRBJ1-5 gives the full variable domain: DVKVTQSSRYLVKRTGEKVFLECVQDMDHENMFWYRQDPGLGLRLIYFSYDVKMKEKGDIPEGYSVSREKKERFSLILESASTNQTSMYLCASSLRQSNQPQHFGDGTRLSIL.

This clonotype appeared many times. The chain carries TRBV12-3 or TRBV12-4 and TRBJ2-7; unclear D gene. Deletions cut 3 bases from V and 3 bases from J, with 6 bases between. The CDR3 runs to 12 residues. CDR3 bases: TGTGCCAGCAGTTTCGGAAACTACGAGCAGTACTTC. Translated, it gives CASSFGNYEQYF.

The chain carries TRBV12-3 or TRBV12-4 and TRBJ1-5; no clear D gene. V was cut by 0 bases and J by 6 bases, with 12 bases left in between. The CDR3 loop spans 15 amino acids. The CDR3 DNA reads TGTGCCAGCAGTTTAGCTTTAAAGCTTACTCAGCCCCAGCATTTT. The encoded protein is CASSLALKLTQPQHF.

Of note for this clonotype: Just one base apart from a much larger clone, this may be a read error. The CDR3 nucleotides are TGTGCCAGCAGCTTAAAGGCAGAGACCCAGTACTTC. This sequence encodes CASSLKAETQYF. The chain is built from TRBV11-2 and TRBJ2-5; D unclear. The CDR3 has 12 residues. Trimming shortened V by 2 bases and J by 4 bases, and 5 bases separated the two germline ends. Germline values: CDR1 SGHAT, CDR2 FQNNGV.

At least ten counts were recorded for this clonotype. This sequence joins TRBV27 and TRBJ2-4; possibly TRBD1 for D (5 bases). This CDR3 has 13 amino acids. Germline lookup yields CDR1 MNHEY and CDR2 SMNVEV (reference sequence). The ends were cut back, 3 bases at V and 9 bases at J, with 12 bases in the middle. CDR3 sequence: CASSFQGGTIQYF. Written as DNA, the CDR3 is TGTGCCAGCAGTTTCCAGGGTGGTACCATTCAGTACTTC.

This clonotype showed up many times. The CDR3 is CASSSLQTNTIYF. In DNA form, the CDR3 reads TGTGCCAGCAGCTCGCTCCAGACGAACACCATATATTTT. V and J are TRBV7-2 and TRBJ1-3, with D hard to call. CDR1 and CDR2 (germline): SGHTA, FQGNSA. Between the trimmed V and J ends, which lost 4 bases and 7 bases, there was a span of 11 bases. The CDR3 contains 13 residues.

The chain is built from TRBV5-1 and TRBJ1-1; D uncertain. V gave up 4 bases and J gave up 4 bases, with 14 bases separating them. CDR3 size: 14 residues. CDR1 SGHRS and CDR2 YFSETQ come from the germline V gene. CDR3 sequence (DNA): TGCGCCAGCAGCCTGAGGCTGGGAGGCACTGAAGCTTTCTTT. This gives the protein CASSLRLGGTEAFF.

This clonotype was detected ten times or more. J is TRBJ2-2 and V is TRBV5-1; D is uncertain. The CDR3 runs to 13 residues. From germline, CDR1 is SGHRS and CDR2 YFSETQ. Trimming left V 0 bases short and J 5 bases short, with 5 bases between. This chain's CDR3 is CASSLVATGELFF. Here the CDR3 DNA reads TGCGCCAGCAGCTTGGTAGCTACCGGGGAGCTGTTTTTT. Combining the CDR3 with reference TRBV5-1 and TRBJ2-2 gives the whole variable domain KAGVTQTPRYLIKTRGQQVTLSCSPISGHRSVSWYQQTPGQGLQFLFEYFSETQRNKGNFPGRFSGRQFSNSRSEMNVSTLELGDSALYLCASSLVATGELFFGEGSRLTVL.

This clonotype showed up many times. In DNA, the CDR3 is TGTGCCAGCAGCGTAGAAGCTAGCGGACAAGAGACCCAGTACTTC. Translating gives CASSVEASGQETQYF. This rearrangement joins TRBV9 to TRBJ2-5, with TRBD2 identical over 7 bases. The CDR3 spans 15 residues. Germline trimming cut 0 bases from V and 2 bases from J; bases unmatched to any gene: 4. CDR1 is SGDLS, CDR2 YYNGEE, per germline.

Many counts were recorded for this clonotype. The gene calls are TRBV18 and TRBJ2-5; no definite D call. Germline CDR1 is KGHSH and CDR2 is LQKENI. The CDR3 spans 13 residues. V was pared by 3 bases and J by 1 base, with 6 bases between. Here the CDR3 DNA reads TGTGCCAGCTCACCCCCCTCCCAAGAGACCCAGTACTTC. Translation gives CASSPPSQETQYF.

This clonotype appeared many times. A read error may account for a junction end that differs from germline. The chain couples TRBV6-1 to TRBJ1-5; TRBD1 is a possible D gene (6 bases). The CDR3 is 13 amino acids. Germline CDR1 MNHNS, CDR2 SASEGT. The CDR3 DNA follows: TGTGCCAGCAGTGAAGAGACAGGTCGGGTGATCGTTTTT. It translates to CASSEETGRVIVF.

This clonotype occurred many times. The chain employs TRBV6-2 or TRBV6-3 and TRBJ2-7; perhaps TRBD1 as D (6 bases). The germline CDR1 and CDR2 sequences are MNHEY and SVGEGT. This CDR3 is built from 13 residues. With 6 bases removed from V and 4 bases from J, the gap between germline ends came to 13 bases. Written as DNA, the CDR3 is TGTGCCAGCAGCAACAGGGCCCCATACGAGCAGTACTTC. Encoded protein: CASSNRAPYEQYF.